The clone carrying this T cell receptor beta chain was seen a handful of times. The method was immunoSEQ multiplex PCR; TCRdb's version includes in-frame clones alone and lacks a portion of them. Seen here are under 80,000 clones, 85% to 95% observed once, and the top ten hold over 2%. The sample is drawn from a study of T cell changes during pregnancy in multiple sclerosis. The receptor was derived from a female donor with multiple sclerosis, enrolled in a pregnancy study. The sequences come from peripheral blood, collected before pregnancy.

CDR3 sequence: CAISEWKKEEAFF. CDR3 coding DNA: TGTGCCATCAGTGAGTGGAAAAAGGAGGAAGCTTTCTTT. The chain links TRBV10-3 to TRBJ1-1; D gene ambiguous. Trimming took off 1 base at V and 8 bases at J, with 11 bases between the two ends. This CDR3 spans 13 amino acids. In germline, CDR1 is ENHRY, CDR2 SYGVKD.